A single sample gave rise to the 12 T cell receptor beta chains below, sequenced in a study of post-analysis software for immune sequencing data (dated by TCRdb to between 2014 and 2017). Study-level results and caveats: Significantly higher frequencies in patients than in controls were found for a handful of TRBV segments, including TRBV5-6, TRBV5-1 and TRBV20-1.

Antigens of these TCRs are unknown. To prepare the library, PCR was applied. The sequencer was an Illumina HiSeq 2500. To reduce PCR and sequencing biases, unique molecular identifiers were built into the TCR beta cDNA libraries. The raw public data were reprocessed by TCRdb itself: fastp quality trimming at Q25, MiXCR clonotype calling, in-frame beta chains only. Each CDR3 protein gets just one entry, which takes the most common genes and DNA from the rows behind it. Across this sample there are some 690,000 distinct CDR3 sequences, with approximately 59% seen only once. The ten most abundant clones make up 10% to 12% of the sample. The specimen was blood. These receptors all come from a girl aged 2 to 10 with multiple sclerosis.

This clonotype has only a few counts. The gene calls are TRBV5-1 and TRBJ2-1, with D maybe TRBD1 (6 bases). The germline V and J ends were trimmed by 0 bases and 4 bases, with 14 bases remaining between them. Germline CDR1 SGHRS, CDR2 YFSETQ. CDR3 size: 16 residues. The CDR3 reads CASSLGGQGPYNEQFF. As DNA, the CDR3 is TGCGCCAGCAGCTTGGGCGGCCAGGGGCCTTACAATGAGCAGTTCTTC.

The gene calls are TRBV7-9 and TRBJ2-1; a possible D gene is TRBD1 (5 bases). CDR3 size: 17 residues. V gave up 5 bases and J gave up 1 base, with 18 bases separating them. Germline V gives CDR1 SEHNR, CDR2 FQNEAQ (reference sequence). DNA of the CDR3: TGTGCCAGCAGCCCGTTCCGGGCAGGGCAGTCCTACAATGAGCAGTTCTTC. It is translated as CASSPFRAGQSYNEQFF.

The rearrangement links TRBV6-1 to TRBJ2-5, with 8 bases fitting TRBD1. The better agreement between TRBJ2-7 and the DNA end casts doubt on the J call. This CDR3 has 16 residues. Germline loops: CDR1 MNHNS, CDR2 SASEGT. The CDR3 region is CASSGTPTTGADEQYF. The CDR3 DNA is TGTGCCAGCAGTGGCACCCCCACGACAGGGGCAGACGAGCAGTACTTC.

The chain couples TRBV7-9 to TRBJ2-3, with no clear D. The CDR3 has 14 amino acids. The V end lost 11 bases, the J end lost 5 bases, and 20 bases lay between the germline ends. The germline V gene has CDR1 SEHNR and CDR2 FQNEAQ (reference sequence). The CDR3 sequence: CAGESKMSEDTQYF. In DNA form, the CDR3 reads TGTGCCGGAGAATCTAAGATGAGCGAAGATACGCAGTATTTT.

This clonotype was counted once. CDR3 nucleotide sequence: TGTGCCAGCAGCGTAGTACCCACAGGGGGCGAAGCGGGGTTCTACACAGATACGCAGTATTTT. Residues: CASSVVPTGGEAGFYTDTQYF. The chain links TRBV9 to TRBJ2-3; 9 bases are a match to TRBD1. CDR3 length: 21 residues. CDR1 is SGDLS and CDR2 is YYNGEE in the germline V gene. V shed 0 bases, J shed 2 bases, and the junction held 19 bases outside the gene matches. Variable domain in full (rest from reference TRBV9 and TRBJ2-3): DSGVTQTPKHLITATGQRVTLRCSPRSGDLSVYWYQQSLDQGLQFLIQYYNGEERAKGNILERFSAQQFPDLHSELNLSSLELGDSALYFCASSVVPTGGEAGFYTDTQYFGPGTRLTVL.

This clonotype was counted a few times. The chain has TRBV11-2 and TRBJ1-1, with 9 bases matching TRBD1. The CDR3 consists of 14 residues. CDR1 and CDR2 from the germline V gene are SGHAT and FQNNGV. V was pared by 5 bases and J by 4 bases, with 5 bases of the junction left unmatched. CDR3 loop: CASSDRGTGTEAFF. In nucleotides, the CDR3 is TGTGCCAGCAGCGACAGGGGGACGGGCACTGAAGCTTTCTTT. The full variable domain, completed using reference TRBV11-2 and TRBJ1-1, is EAGVAQSPRYKIIEKRQSVAFWCNPISGHATLYWYQQILGQGPKLLIQFQNNGVVDDSQLPKDRFSAERLKGVDSTLKIQPAKLEDSAVYLCASSDRGTGTEAFFGQGTRLTVV.

The V call is TRBV11-2, the J call TRBJ1-1; no definite D call. Trimming took 5 bases from V and 0 from J, leaving 10 bases between them. From germline, CDR1 is SGHAT and CDR2 FQNNGV. The CDR3 length is 14 residues. CDR3 amino acids: CASSSGSMNTEAFF. In DNA form, the CDR3 reads TGTGCCAGCAGCAGCGGTTCAATGAACACTGAAGCTTTCTTT. Full variable domain (rest looked up from reference TRBV11-2 and TRBJ1-1): EAGVAQSPRYKIIEKRQSVAFWCNPISGHATLYWYQQILGQGPKLLIQFQNNGVVDDSQLPKDRFSAERLKGVDSTLKIQPAKLEDSAVYLCASSSGSMNTEAFFGQGTRLTVV.

This clonotype was counted a single time. The genes are TRBV29-1 and TRBJ1-1; D remains ambiguous. The CDR3 sequence is 13 residues long. Germline V gene data show CDR1 as SQVTM and CDR2 as ANQGSEA. V lost 1 base and J lost 1, with 7 bases in between. The CDR3 sequence: CSVEGQQNTEAFF. The CDR3 nucleotides are TGCAGCGTTGAAGGGCAGCAGAACACTGAAGCTTTCTTT.

This clonotype was picked up a small number of times. CDR3 DNA sequence: TGCAGCGTTGAAGTGTTGGGACAGGGGTTCTACGAGCAGTACTTC. Protein product: CSVEVLGQGFYEQYF. V is TRBV29-1 and J is TRBJ2-7; 10 bases map to TRBD1. Looked up from germline, CDR1 is SQVTM and CDR2 is ANQGSEA. Losses at the gene ends were 1 base for V and 3 bases for J; bases not matched to a gene: 6. CDR3 length: 15 residues.

This sequence joins TRBV10-3 and TRBJ2-3; D gene unclear. The ends were cut back, 7 bases at V and 2 bases at J, with 10 bases in the middle. Germline assignment: CDR1 ENHRY and CDR2 SYGVKD. The CDR3 covers 13 residues. CDR3 loop: CAITGSHTDTQYF. Here the CDR3 DNA reads TGTGCCATCACAGGATCTCACACAGATACGCAGTATTTT.

In this sample, this clonotype turned up once. J is TRBJ2-1 and V is TRBV5-6; the D gene could be TRBD1 or TRBD2 (7 bases each). Germline lookup yields CDR1 SGHDT and CDR2 YYEEEE. CDR3 length equals 16 residues. V was shortened by 0 bases and J by 2 bases, with 12 bases between the two germline ends. In nucleotides, the CDR3 is TGTGCCAGCAGCTTGGCCGGGGGGACAGCCTACAATGAGCAGTTCTTC. This codes for CASSLAGGTAYNEQFF.

Only a few counts were recorded for this clonotype. The chain links TRBV29-1 to TRBJ2-4; D is perhaps TRBD1 (7 bases). TRBJ2-7 matches the DNA end more closely, so the J call is doubtful. The germline V gene has CDR1 SQVTM and CDR2 ANQGSEA. This CDR3 comprises 16 residues. The CDR3 nucleotides read TGCAGCGTTGAAGTCCAGGGGAGGACAGGAATCCACGAGCAGTACTTC. As protein: CSVEVQGRTGIHEQYF.